A single T cell receptor (beta chain) is shown here with its context. Its antigen has not been determined. There are no base qualities to consult, and no much larger clone falls within one base. The data were obtained in a study of radiation and T cells in renal cell carcinoma (dated by TCRdb to the early 2020s). Describing the broader study: The samples were drawn from a clinical trial, where primary renal cell carcinomas were treated with 15 Gy of stereotactic body radiation therapy and then removed by nephrectomy 4 weeks afterward. Across all 55 or so samples, 4,016,671 unique CDR3 nucleotide sequences, encoding about 2,700,000 unique CDR3 amino acid sequences, were identified. In total, roughly 52 samples, comprising around 26 tumors and approximately 27 peripheral blood samples, were subjected to TCR beta sequencing.

TCR beta libraries were generated from genomic DNA with the immunoSEQ kit, following the manufacturer's recommendations. Library preparation used a first multiplex PCR with proprietary primers, then a second PCR adding unique barcodes, with bead cleanups after each round. A positive control reaction and a negative control reaction, both provided in the kit, were run with every batch of samples. The final libraries were assessed on an Agilent 4200 TapeStation D1000 ScreenTape, pooled by volume, and quantified by qPCR. Sequencing was performed on an Illumina NextSeq500 with a MidOutput 150-cycle cartridge, and 156 Read1 and 15 Index1 cycles were run with kit custom primers. The pooled library was loaded at around 0.98 pM, with a roughly 19% PhiX control spiked in. On the authors' methods: The vendor-processed data were analyzed in R, and a clonotype was defined as all T cells that share the same CDR3 nucleotide sequence. In the clone abundance analyses, frequencies in each sample were normalized to that sample's 10,000 most abundant clones. Public T cell clones, which averaged fewer than five per sample, were removed prior to analysis. Tumor-enriched and baseline blood-enriched clonotypes were defined by at least a 32-fold difference in abundance between compartments. A beta-binomial differential abundance model was used to identify clonotypes that were expanded or contracted between blood time points. Tumor-blood repertoire similarity was measured with the Baroni-Urbani and Buser coefficient, and groups were compared using two-tailed Wilcoxon tests in R. The clones in this table, taken by TCRdb from immuneACCESS, are in-frame only. Not every clone is retained; where verified, under half of the shortfall comes from an unresolved V gene, and the cause of the rest is unknown. V and J calls and clone size follow that table, whereas D and trimming were derived from the DNA. For this sample the table gives 130,000 to 150,000 clones, of which 70% to 90% were detected only once. Of the sample, 12% falls within the top ten clones.

The CDR3 sequence holds 15 residues, the cysteine and phenylalanine included. CDR3 DNA is the only sequence kept; it has 45 bases, read in frame from the first base. Reading the germline V gene (reference sequence) gives CDR1 SGHNT and CDR2 YYREEE. Between the V and J ends, shortened by 4 bases and 7 bases respectively, the junction contains 20 bases. Beyond this particular receptor, the publication reports: Changes in the blood repertoire were not tracked past 4 weeks after treatment. Because the trial had a single-armed design, the trial could not examine how radiation dose or scheduling affected the TCR repertoire. Because pretreatment tumor biopsies were not available, the study could not determine whether clonotypes were already present within the tumor at baseline. Top tumor clonotypes rose in blood from baseline to 2 weeks post-radiation, then contracted by 4 weeks, suggesting transient expansion of tumor-resident clones.

What the time point label conveys for this sample: baseline pretreatment blood. The label giving this sample's treatment or condition can be read as: 15 Gy SBRT to primary tumor, nephrectomy 4 weeks later. To track tumor-enriched clonotypes, serial peripheral blood was sampled from radiation-treated patients at baseline and at 2 weeks and 4 weeks after SBRT. Every patient had renal cell carcinoma of clear cell pathology. The QIAamp DNA Blood Mini Kit (Qiagen) was used to prepare genomic DNA for TCR sequencing. The analyses included only samples that passed all quality control checks. The TCR was taken from a woman in her fifties or sixties with renal cell carcinoma. The rearrangement combines TRBV5-4 with TRBJ1-2, with the D gene call left open. Sequencing used blood, obtained from a patient whose treatment included radiotherapy and nephrectomy. The DNA sequence is as follows: TGTGCCAGCAGCCCAGATTCCGCAGCGGAGGGTGGCTACACCTTC. Translated, it reads CASSPDSAAEGGYTF.